This TCR beta chain was sequenced for a study of T cell repertoires in aging, cancer and after chemotherapy. At the level of the study: Donors were grouped into six age bands spanning 30 or younger through 70 or older. Findings and caveats of the study: Across the chemotherapy interval, each cancer cohort showed higher median generation probability, suggesting thymic rebound.

Multiplex touch-down PCR with TRB-A/B primers amplified rearranged V-D-J TRB sequences. TCRdb recomputed calls from the multiplex PCR reads with MiXCR, one row per CDR3 protein. The data contain fewer than 3,000 distinct CDR3 sequences, around two fifths of them singletons. This clonotype was observed a few times. Antigen: not known. TCR beta rearrangements were amplified from peripheral blood genomic DNA. The sequence was obtained from a human donor with a blood cancer. Sequenced material: blood.

CDR3 bases: TGCGCCAGCAGCCTCATGGTGGGCAGTAGTCCCTACGAGCAGTACTTC. It is translated as CASSLMVGSSPYEQYF. The genes are TRBV4-3 and TRBJ2-7; D unresolved. The germline V gene encodes CDR1 LGHNA and CDR2 YSLEER. This CDR3 is built from 16 residues. Deletions cut 4 bases from V and 2 bases from J, with 18 bases between.